This entry describes one T cell receptor beta chain. Using immunoSEQ multiplex PCR, the repertoire was profiled, and TCRdb retains in-frame clones only, with some absent. The profile shows 350,000 to 450,000 clones, 90% of them singletons. The CDR3 consists of 17 residues. The ends were cut back, 0 bases at V and 0 bases at J, with 9 bases in the middle. Germline V CDR1 and CDR2: LGHDT, YNNKEL (reference sequence). The sample comes from a study of control samples from healthy donors and cancer patients. Sequencing input: PBMCs. J is TRBJ2-6 and V is TRBV3-1 (or the pseudogene TRBV3-2), with no clear D. This clonotype was obtained from a man aged 35-49 years with head and neck cancer. The chain's CDR3 is CASSQEVSSSGANVLTF. CDR3 DNA: TGTGCCAGCAGCCAAGAGGTCAGTTCCTCTGGGGCCAACGTCCTGACTTTC.